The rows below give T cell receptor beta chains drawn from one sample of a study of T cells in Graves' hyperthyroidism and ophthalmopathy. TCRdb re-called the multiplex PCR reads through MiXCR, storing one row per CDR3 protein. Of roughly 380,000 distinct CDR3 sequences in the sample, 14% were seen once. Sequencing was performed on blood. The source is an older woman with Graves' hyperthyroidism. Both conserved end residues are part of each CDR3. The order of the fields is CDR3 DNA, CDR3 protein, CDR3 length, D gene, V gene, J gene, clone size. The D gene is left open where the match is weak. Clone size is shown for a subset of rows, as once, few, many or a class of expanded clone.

TGTGCCAGTAGTGCTGCCGGGACATTCGGTAGCAATCAGCCCCAGCATTTT	CASSAAGTFGSNQPQHF	17	NA	TRBV19	TRBJ1-5	NA
TGTGCCAGCAGCTCTACAGAGTACGAGCAGTACTTC	CASSSTEYEQYF	12	NA	TRBV7-2	TRBJ2-7	few
TGCGCCAGCAGCTTGGTCTCGCTAGCGGGTGAAGAGACCCAGTACTTC	CASSLVSLAGEETQYF	16	TRBD2	TRBV5-1	TRBJ2-5	many
TGTGCCAGCAGCCTCAGGGCATCTGGGGCCAACGTCCTGACTTTC	CASSLRASGANVLTF	15	NA	TRBV13	TRBJ2-6	NA
TGTGCCAGCAGCTTAGGCGCTCGGAGTAACTATGGCTACACCTTC	CASSLGARSNYGYTF	15	NA	TRBV11-2	TRBJ1-2	few
TGTGCCAGCAGTTTAGGGTGGCGGACTAGCGGGAGTGGAGAGACCCAGTACTTC	CASSLGWRTSGSGETQYF	18	TRBD2	TRBV12-3/TRBV12-4	TRBJ2-5	NA
TGTGCCAGCAGCCCAGAGAGGGGGTCCGGGGAGCTGTTTTTT	CASSPERGSGELFF	14	NA	TRBV6-2/TRBV6-3	TRBJ2-2	once
TGTGCCAGCAGGAGCCCTCGGAGGTACACAGATACGCAGTATTTT	CASRSPRRYTDTQYF	15	NA	TRBV27	TRBJ2-3	few
TGCAGTGCTAGTGGACAGGGGGGGGATGAGCAGTTCTTC	CSASGQGGDEQFF	13	TRBD1	TRBV20-1	TRBJ2-1	NA
TGTGCCAGCTCACCACCGTGGCGCTACGGAAACACCATATATTTT	CASSPPWRYGNTIYF	15	NA	TRBV18	TRBJ1-3	many
TGTGCCAGTAGTACCCGACGGGGGGGGGACCTGGGGCAGCCCCAGCATTTT	CASSTRRGGDLGQPQHF	17	NA	TRBV19	TRBJ1-5	NA
TGTGCCAGCAGAGGGCAGGGGACATCCTACGAGCAGTACTTC	CASRGQGTSYEQYF	14	NA	TRBV2	TRBJ2-7	many
TGTGCCAGCAGCTCCGTTTGGGTGAAGGGGGAATACAATGAGCAGTTCTTC	CASSSVWVKGEYNEQFF	17	NA	TRBV7-9	TRBJ2-1	NA